The 32 T cell receptor beta chains below all came from one sample that was sequenced in a study of CD4+ T cells in melanoma. Sequencing was performed with immunoSEQ multiplex PCR; in TCRdb, only in-frame clones are kept and a portion is missing. The sample holds nearly 50,000 clones; roughly 87% are singletons and the top ten take roughly 12%. The specimen was peripheral blood. The receptors shown here come from a human donor with melanoma.

The chain recombines TRBV19 with TRBJ2-2, with a weak D call TRBD2 (6 bases). The ends were cut back, 7 bases at V and 4 bases at J, with 7 bases in the middle. The CDR3 sequence is 12 residues long. Germline V gives CDR1 LNHDA, CDR2 SQIVND (reference sequence). The CDR3 DNA is TGTGCCAGTATGGGGGGCACCGGGGAGCTGTTTTTT. This gives the protein CASMGGTGELFF.

The chain is built from TRBV7-3 and TRBJ1-1; D gene ambiguous. The germline V and J ends were trimmed by 4 bases and 6 bases, with 15 bases remaining between them. This CDR3 contains 14 residues. CDR1 and CDR2 from the germline V gene are SGHTA and FQGTGA. CDR3 protein: CASSSGFPGSEAFF. The CDR3 nucleotides are TGTGCCAGCAGCTCTGGGTTCCCGGGCTCTGAAGCTTTCTTT.

The chain carries TRBV30 and TRBJ1-2; D call uncertain. Germline loops: CDR1 GTSNPN, CDR2 SVGIG (reference sequence). This CDR3 is 13 amino acids long. The V gene lost 0 bases and the J gene lost 4 bases, with 9 bases spanning the gap. CDR3 region: CAWSVPAAYGYTF. Written as DNA, the CDR3 is TGTGCCTGGAGTGTACCGGCAGCCTATGGCTACACCTTC.

The J gene is TRBJ2-3, the V gene TRBV18; 14 nucleotides align to TRBD2. The CDR3 spans 17 residues. V shed 3 bases and J 5 bases; nucleotides not matched to a gene: 7. Per germline, CDR1 KGHSH and CDR2 LQKENI. CDR3 residues: CASSPWTSGGRGDTQYF. CDR3 DNA: TGTGCCAGCTCACCGTGGACTAGCGGGGGGCGGGGAGATACGCAGTATTTT. Full variable domain (rest looked up from reference TRBV18 and TRBJ2-3): NAGVMQNPRHLVRRRGQEARLRCSPMKGHSHVYWYRQLPEEGLKFMVYLQKENIIDESGMPKERFSAEFPKEGPSILRIQQVVRGDSAAYFCASSPWTSGGRGDTQYFGPGTRLTVL.

The chain recombines TRBV7-2 with TRBJ1-2; D might be TRBD1 (5 bases). The germline V gene has CDR1 SGHTA and CDR2 FQGNSA. The CDR3 is made up of 15 amino acids. V shed 1 base and J shed 3 bases, with 12 bases lying between them. CDR3 sequence (DNA): TGTGCCAGCAGCTTAGAGCAGGGTCCCTACTATGGCTACACCTTC. Protein sequence: CASSLEQGPYYGYTF.

This chain connects TRBV7-8 to TRBJ2-7, with D possibly TRBD1 on 5 matching bases. The germline gives CDR1 SGHVS, CDR2 FQNEAQ. The CDR3 spans 17 residues. V was trimmed by 0 bases and J by 3 bases, leaving 18 bases between them. This CDR3 reads CASSLARQPRFFYEQYF. The CDR3, as DNA: TGTGCCAGCAGCTTAGCGAGACAGCCGAGGTTTTTCTACGAGCAGTACTTC.

The chain couples TRBV18 to TRBJ1-1; 11 bases fit TRBD1. This CDR3 spans 16 amino acids. The germline V gene encodes CDR1 KGHSH and CDR2 LQKENI. The V gene end was trimmed by 8 bases and the J gene end by 0 bases; junction bases not matched to a gene: 8. The CDR3 loop reads CASLGQGAVVNTEAFF. Here the CDR3 DNA reads TGTGCCAGCCTAGGACAGGGGGCTGTGGTGAACACTGAAGCTTTCTTT.

This clone is a singleton in its sample. V usage is TRBV7-2 and J usage is TRBJ1-1; D unclear. The V gene lost 5 bases and the J gene lost 0 bases, with 19 bases spanning the gap. The CDR3 is made up of 17 amino acids. CDR1 and CDR2 from the germline V gene are SGHTA and FQGNSA. The CDR3 nucleotides are TGTGCCAGCAGCCCTTATGCCGCAGGAGTGTTGAACACTGAAGCTTTCTTT. It encodes CASSPYAAGVLNTEAFF.

The chain is built from TRBV19 and TRBJ2-1, with D perhaps matching TRBD1 (5 bases). With 1 base removed from V and 9 bases from J, the gap between germline ends came to 13 bases. The germline gives CDR1 LNHDA, CDR2 SQIVND (reference sequence). This CDR3 region has 14 residues. The CDR3 nucleotides are TGTGCCAGTAGTATAGTCCAGGGTGGAAGTGAGCAGTTCTTC. Its protein is CASSIVQGGSEQFF.

V is TRBV5-1 and J is TRBJ2-7; D might be TRBD1 or TRBD2, each matching 6 bases. Trimming stripped 4 bases from V and 0 bases from J, with 17 bases between. Germline values: CDR1 SGHRS, CDR2 YFSETQ. CDR3 length: 16 residues. DNA of the CDR3: TGCGCCAGCAGCACCTCACGGGGGCCCTCCTCCTACGAGCAGTACTTC. Translating it yields CASSTSRGPSSYEQYF. The full variable domain, completed using reference TRBV5-1 and TRBJ2-7, is KAGVTQTPRYLIKTRGQQVTLSCSPISGHRSVSWYQQTPGQGLQFLFEYFSETQRNKGNFPGRFSGRQFSNSRSEMNVSTLELGDSALYLCASSTSRGPSSYEQYFGPGTRLTVT.

V and J are TRBV6-1 and TRBJ1-5; the match to TRBD1 covers 7 bases. This CDR3 contains 15 residues. Losses at the gene ends were 5 bases for V and 0 bases for J; bases not matched to a gene: 4. The germline CDR1 and CDR2 sequences are MNHNS and SASEGT. CDR3 protein: CASSSGTDSNQPQHF. The CDR3, as DNA: TGTGCCAGCAGTTCCGGGACAGATAGCAATCAGCCCCAGCATTTT.

The V call is TRBV5-6, the J call TRBJ2-1; D not resolved. This CDR3 spans 16 amino acids. V lost 4 bases to trimming and J lost 1 base, with 15 bases between them. Germline-derived CDR1 and CDR2 are SGHDT and YYEEEE. The CDR3 protein is CASSREGMGSYNEQFF. The CDR3 DNA reads TGTGCCAGCAGCCGAGAAGGAATGGGATCCTACAATGAGCAGTTCTTC.

The V and J genes are TRBV11-2 and TRBJ1-6; TRBD1 is a possible D gene (6 bases). This CDR3 is 17 amino acids long. Germline loops: CDR1 SGHAT, CDR2 FQNNGV. The ends were cut back, 5 bases at V and 3 bases at J, with 17 bases in the middle. CDR3 amino acids: CASSESLGDNYNSPLHF. CDR3 bases: TGTGCCAGCAGCGAGTCACTAGGGGACAACTATAATTCACCCCTCCACTTT.

The CDR3 DNA sequence: TGTGCCAGCAGCCCCCGGACAGCGAATCAGCCCCAGCATTTT. This encodes CASSPRTANQPQHF. The chain combines TRBV7-8 with TRBJ1-5, with TRBD1 as a possible D gene (6 bases). V lost 5 bases to trimming and J lost 4 bases, with 12 bases between them. Germline V lookup: CDR1 SGHVS, CDR2 FQNEAQ. This CDR3 has 14 residues.

DNA for the CDR3: TGTGCCAGCTCTTCGGGTGAGACCCAGTACTTC. This translates into CASSSGETQYF. This chain uses TRBV18 with TRBJ2-5; D not certain. V lost 6 bases to trimming and J lost 5 bases, with 7 bases between them. Germline V lookup: CDR1 KGHSH, CDR2 LQKENI. This CDR3 contains 11 residues.

The rearrangement joins TRBV5-6 to TRBJ1-6; D possibly corresponds to TRBD1 (6 bases). With 0 bases removed from V and 6 bases from J, the gap between germline ends came to 7 bases. The CDR3 is 14 residues long. Germline V CDR1 and CDR2: SGHDT, YYEEEE. CDR3 in DNA: TGTGCCAGCAGCTTGGCAGGGGCTAATTCACCCCTCCACTTT. It codes for CASSLAGANSPLHF. Together with reference TRBV5-6 and TRBJ1-6, the CDR3 gives the full variable domain: DAGVTQSPTHLIKTRGQQVTLRCSPKSGHDTVSWYQQALGQGPQFIFQYYEEEERQRGNFPDRFSGHQFPNYSSELNVNALLLGDSALYLCASSLAGANSPLHFGNGTRLTVT.

The chain has TRBV4-1 and TRBJ1-5; D gene ambiguous. The germline V gene encodes CDR1 MGHRA and CDR2 YSYEKL. The CDR3 covers 15 residues. Trimming removed 0 bases at V and 0 bases at J, with 6 bases between. CDR3 coding DNA: TGCGCCAGCAGCCAAGAACAGCTTAGCAATCAGCCCCAGCATTTT. It codes for CASSQEQLSNQPQHF.

The rearrangement links TRBV7-8 to TRBJ1-5, with D uncertain. V lost 8 bases, J lost 5 bases, and 19 bases lay in between. Germline V gives CDR1 SGHVS, CDR2 FQNEAQ. CDR3 length: 15 amino acids. This CDR3 is CASGERRLGHQPQHF. As DNA, the CDR3 is TGTGCCAGCGGCGAGCGACGGTTGGGCCATCAGCCCCAGCATTTT.

The chain couples TRBV25-1 to TRBJ1-2; D may be TRBD1 (6 bases). Germline-derived CDR1 and CDR2 are MGHDK and SYGVNS. This CDR3 contains 16 residues. Trimming removed 6 bases from V and 1 base from J, with 18 bases in between. For the CDR3, the DNA is TGTGCCAGCAGCAAATGGGGAGAAGGGGGTAACTATGGCTACACCTTC. This codes for CASSKWGEGGNYGYTF.

This sequence joins TRBV19 and TRBJ1-4, with TRBD1 matching over 7 bases. The CDR3 has 16 residues. The ends lost 6 bases at V and 4 bases at J; junction bases unmatched: 11. From germline, CDR1 is LNHDA and CDR2 SQIVND (reference sequence). The CDR3 spells CASRRLTGTDNEKLFF. As DNA, the CDR3 is TGTGCCAGTAGGAGACTGACCGGGACAGATAATGAAAAACTGTTTTTT.

This chain connects TRBV14 to TRBJ2-5; D is perhaps TRBD1 or TRBD2 (5 bases each). The V gene lost 0 bases and the J gene lost 2 bases, with 10 bases spanning the gap. The CDR3 has 15 residues. From germline, CDR1 is SGHDN and CDR2 FVKESK. CDR3 bases: TGTGCCAGCAGCCAAGATTGGGGGAGACAAGAGACCCAGTACTTC. Translating it yields CASSQDWGRQETQYF. Together with reference TRBV14 and TRBJ2-5, the CDR3 gives the full variable domain: EAGVTQFPSHSVIEKGQTVTLRCDPISGHDNLYWYRRVMGKEIKFLLHFVKESKQDESGMPNNRFLAERTGGTYSTLKVQPAELEDSGVYFCASSQDWGRQETQYFGPGTRLLVL.

The chain employs TRBV19 and TRBJ2-3; D remains ambiguous. Trimming shortened V by 6 bases and J by 2 bases, and 15 bases separated the two germline ends. Germline V gene sequence: CDR1 LNHDA, CDR2 SQIVND (reference sequence). This CDR3 is 15 amino acids long. The CDR3 region is CASSTGWVPTDTQYF. The CDR3 coding sequence is TGTGCCAGTAGCACCGGCTGGGTACCCACAGATACGCAGTATTTT.

This clone appeared once. V usage is TRBV5-1 and J usage is TRBJ2-1; 7 bases are a match to TRBD1. Germline lookup yields CDR1 SGHRS and CDR2 YFSETQ. The J segment lost 5 bases and the V segment lost 4 bases, leaving 12 bases of the junction unmatched. This CDR3 region has 16 residues. The CDR3 region is CASSPGTASPDNEQFF. CDR3 nucleotides: TGCGCCAGCAGCCCAGGGACAGCGAGTCCCGACAATGAGCAGTTCTTC.

The J gene is TRBJ2-5, the V gene TRBV6-5; 12 bases match TRBD2. Germline assignment: CDR1 MNHEY and CDR2 SVGAGI. This CDR3 has 14 residues. After removal of 5 bases from V and 4 bases from J, the junction contained 2 bases not matched to a gene. CDR3 protein: CASSLAGGRETQYF. DNA of the CDR3: TGTGCCAGCAGTCTAGCGGGGGGGCGAGAGACCCAGTACTTC.

Written as DNA, the CDR3 is TGTGCCAGCAGCTTAGCAACAGGGGCCTTCAATGAGCAGTTCTTC. Translation: CASSLATGAFNEQFF. The chain employs TRBV7-2 and TRBJ2-1; TRBD1 matches at 7 bases. From germline, CDR1 is SGHTA and CDR2 FQGNSA. This CDR3 has 15 residues. Trimming at V came to 0 bases and at J to 6 bases, leaving 5 bases not matched to a gene.

This chain connects TRBV7-8 to TRBJ2-7; possible D gene TRBD1, 7 bases. The CDR3 loop spans 14 amino acids. Germline V gene sequence: CDR1 SGHVS, CDR2 FQNEAQ. Between the trimmed V and J ends, which lost 2 bases and 4 bases, there was a span of 12 bases. The CDR3 bases are TGTGCCAGCAGCTTATCCCCAGGGGGGTACGAGCAGTACTTC. Its protein is CASSLSPGGYEQYF.

CDR3 region: CASSSQGFNQPQHF. CDR3 sequence (DNA): TGTGCCAGCAGCTCACAGGGTTTCAATCAGCCCCAGCATTTT. The chain combines TRBV7-9 with TRBJ1-5; the D gene is possibly TRBD1 (6 bases). The CDR3 has 14 residues. Trimming stripped 4 bases from V and 3 bases from J, with 10 bases between. Germline CDR1 is SEHNR and CDR2 is FQNEAQ (reference sequence). The full variable domain, completed using reference TRBV7-9 and TRBJ1-5, is DTGVSQNPRHKITKRGQNVTFRCDPISEHNRLYWYRQTLGQGPEFLTYFQNEAQLEKSRLLSDRFSAERPKGSFSTLEIQRTEQGDSAMYLCASSSQGFNQPQHFGDGTRLSIL.

This chain links TRBV7-3 with TRBJ2-5; D unresolved. Germline V gene lookup returns CDR1 SGHTA and CDR2 FQGTGA. Trimming cost V 1 base and J 4 bases, with 7 bases left between them. The CDR3 sequence is 13 residues long. The CDR3 DNA reads TGTGCCAGCAGCTTAAGTTTCGGAGAGACCCAGTACTTC. It translates to CASSLSFGETQYF.

The chain joins TRBV6-6 to TRBJ2-5, with 7 bases identical to TRBD1. Germline CDR1 is MNHNY and CDR2 is SVGAGI (reference sequence). The V gene end was trimmed by 6 bases and the J gene end by 0 bases; junction bases not matched to a gene: 10. The CDR3 is 16 residues long. The CDR3 region is CASSFGQELYQETQYF. The CDR3 bases are TGTGCCAGCAGCTTCGGACAGGAATTGTACCAAGAGACCCAGTACTTC.

The gene calls are TRBV6-5 and TRBJ1-1, with D maybe TRBD1 (5 bases). Germline V lookup: CDR1 MNHEY, CDR2 SVGAGI. V shed 8 bases and J shed 2 bases, with 15 bases lying between them. This CDR3 is built from 14 residues. The DNA of the CDR3 is TGTGCCAGCTCCCCCGGGGGATCCAACACTGAAGCTTTCTTT. Its translation is CASSPGGSNTEAFF.

The V call is TRBV6-6, the J call TRBJ2-5; D is unresolved. The V end was cut by 0 bases, the J end by 6 bases, with 8 bases between. Germline assignment: CDR1 MNHNY and CDR2 SVGAGI (reference sequence). CDR3 length: 13 residues. The CDR3 DNA is TGTGCCAGCAGTTACTCCGAAGGTCAGACCCAGTACTTC. Protein sequence: CASSYSEGQTQYF.

The chain carries TRBV30 and TRBJ1-1; a possible D gene is TRBD1 (5 bases). The V gene's germline CDR1 is GTSNPN and CDR2 SVGIG (reference sequence). The ends were cut back, 0 bases at V and 1 base at J, with 21 bases in the middle. The CDR3 sequence is 18 residues long. CDR3: CAWSVLWGRAVGNTEAFF. The CDR3 nucleotides are TGTGCCTGGAGTGTACTGTGGGGCAGGGCGGTAGGGAACACTGAAGCTTTCTTT.